This T cell receptor beta chain was sequenced in a study of cytomegalovirus exposure and HLA in healthy donors. V gave up 5 bases and J gave up 5 bases, with 12 bases separating them. From germline, CDR1 is MNHEY and CDR2 SVGAGI. The CDR3 loop spans 13 amino acids. Primers: 60 Vbeta forward and 13 Jbeta reverse. Only in-frame clones appear in the TCRdb table, and some are missing; sequencing was by immunoSEQ multiplex PCR. In the table there are 90,000 to 120,000 clones, roughly 69% of which are singletons. The chain recombines TRBV6-5 with TRBJ2-5; D perhaps matches TRBD2 (6 bases). Input material: PBMCs. The receptor was derived from a young man in good health and CMV-seropositive. The CDR3 nucleotides are TGTGCCAGCAGTCGCGGGGCTGGGGAGACCCAGTACTTC. Amino acid sequence: CASSRGAGETQYF.